This T cell receptor beta chain was documented in a study of monozygotic twins with inflammatory bowel disease (dated 2019 in TCRdb). About the study as a whole: The complete study included roughly 30 monozygotic twin pairs: 19 IBD-discordant Danish pairs and nine German pairs, of which four were IBD-concordant and five were IBD-discordant. Each individual had, on average, about 151 000 unique TCRalpha sequences and 181 000 unique TCRbeta sequences available for analysis. The search for disease-associated traits relied mainly on comparing IBD patients with their genetically identical healthy co-twins within discordant pairs. Study-level results and caveats: Because patients received different immunosuppressive treatments, the repertoires may have picked up extra background noise and variability between individuals. The analysis was unable to tell different T cell subtypes apart. Fewer clonotypes were shared with other individuals by IBD patients than by healthy twins, most markedly in patients showing signs of disease activity. No difference in repertoire similarity was observed between concordant and discordant twins, possibly owing to limited statistical power. TCRbeta repertoire diversity, by inverse Simpson index, was decreased in IBD patients compared with their healthy co-twins. The results gave no support for a single strong signal or clonotype linked to IBD.

Libraries came from 5' RACE. For each TCR library, 3,500 to 4,000 ng of total RNA was used. For each sample, cDNA synthesis with SMARTScribe reverse transcriptase was split into eight separate reactions. During cDNA synthesis, unique molecular identifiers containing a 6-nucleotide sample barcode were introduced by template switching. Two nested PCRs of approximately 16 and 10 cycles amplified the TCRalpha and TCRbeta cDNA, and bead purification followed each PCR. Before amplification, the cDNA was both treated with uracil DNA-glycosylase and purified with the QIAquick PCR purification kit. In the second PCR, Illumina TruSeq-compatible adapters and sample-specific barcodes were added. Library quality and concentration were assessed using TapeStation and Qubit, and roughly 5 ng of each library was pooled. Sequencing of pooled libraries was carried out on an Illumina HiSeq2500 single-index Rapid Run using 2 x 100 bp reads and custom sequencing primers. On the study's bioinformatics: MiGEC version 1.2.6 was used for UMI-based consensus assembly, which corrected PCR and sequencing errors. MiXCR version 2.1.1 was used for V(D)J alignment, clonotype assembly and CDR3 extraction. To normalise gene usage, clonotype sharing and MAIT/NKT TCR abundance, the top 1000, 10 000 and 20 000 clonotypes in each sample were analysed. After downsampling to 27 000 UMIs, diversity was calculated as the inverse Simpson index using the vegan R package. Paired Mann-Whitney U tests were applied to discordant twin pairs, and Benjamini-Hochberg correction was used for multiple testing. TCRdb reprocessed the reads and assigns one entry to each CDR3 protein sequence, leaving out DNA. TCRdb, not the authors, supplied the V and J calls. This sample's table has entries for about 330,000 distinct CDR3 sequences. The ten largest account for over 2% of the sample.

Regarding this clonotype: No cognate antigen has been identified for it.

CDR1 and CDR2 (SGHTA, FQGTGA) derive from the germline V gene. The CDR3 sequence holds 15 residues, the cysteine and phenylalanine included. The DNA is not on file. A roughly 2.5 ml peripheral blood sample was drawn into PAXgene tubes per donor and stored at -80°C. Total RNA was isolated from whole blood with the PAXgene blood miRNA kit on an automated QIAcube, without T cell sorting. Peripheral blood from monozygotic twin pairs who were concordant or discordant for inflammatory bowel disease underwent deep TCRalpha and TCRbeta repertoire profiling using unique molecular barcoding. For every twin pair, smoking habits were documented, and each individual was categorised as a current, former or never smoker.

Sequencing used blood. This clonotype was sampled from a human donor with ulcerative colitis or Crohn's disease, or a healthy co-twin of an affected twin (not recorded which). The chain is made from TRBV7-3 and TRBJ2-1. The encoded CDR3 is CASSLTRDSYNEQFF.